This T cell receptor beta chain is from a study of T cell repertoires in cytomegalovirus infection. About the study: CMV epitopes, recently identified HLA-C-restricted and well-studied HLA-B-restricted, were used. Both CMV infection and a matching HLA type were indicated by public TCR beta signatures.

Study results and caveats: CMV-specific HLA-C-restricted TCR beta clonotypes dominated the ex vivo response.

A single record per CDR3 protein comes from TCRdb applying MiXCR to the reads. This sample has around 800,000 distinct CDR3 sequences, with about 30% found just once. Germline V gene data show CDR1 as SGHTA and CDR2 as FQGNSA. V lost 6 bases to trimming and J lost 1 base, with 13 bases between them. This CDR3 region has 15 residues. This clonotype was recorded many times. Its antigen is unknown. The gene calls are TRBV7-2 and TRBJ1-5; no reliable D call. The origin of this receptor is a human donor in good health (CMV status not recorded). Some clones in this sample may be carry-over from other donors' samples. Sample: cultured CD8+ T cells from PBMCs, taken from culture after CMV antigen stimulation. CDR3 DNA: TGTGCCAGCAGACCTGGGCGAGCAAGCAATCAGCCCCAGCATTTT. This sequence encodes CASRPGRASNQPQHF. Variable domain in full (rest from reference TRBV7-2 and TRBJ1-5): GAGVSQSPSNKVTEKGKDVELRCDPISGHTALYWYRQSLGQGLEFLIYFQGNSAPDKSGLPSDRFSAERTGGSVSTLTIQRTQQEDSAVYLCASRPGRASNQPQHFGDGTRLSIL.